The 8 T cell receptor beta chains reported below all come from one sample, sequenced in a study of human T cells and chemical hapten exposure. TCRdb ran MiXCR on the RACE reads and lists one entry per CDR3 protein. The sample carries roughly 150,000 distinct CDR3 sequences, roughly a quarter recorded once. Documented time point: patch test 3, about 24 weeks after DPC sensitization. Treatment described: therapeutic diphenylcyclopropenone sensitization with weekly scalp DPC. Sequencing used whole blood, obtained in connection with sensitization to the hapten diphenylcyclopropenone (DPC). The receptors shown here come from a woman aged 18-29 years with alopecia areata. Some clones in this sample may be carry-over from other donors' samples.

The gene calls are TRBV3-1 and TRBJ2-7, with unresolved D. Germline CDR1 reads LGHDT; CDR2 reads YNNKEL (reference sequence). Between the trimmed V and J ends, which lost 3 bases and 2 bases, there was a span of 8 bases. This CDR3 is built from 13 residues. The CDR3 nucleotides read TGTGCCAGCAGCCAGAGAGTGGCCTACGAGCAGTACTTC. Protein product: CASSQRVAYEQYF.

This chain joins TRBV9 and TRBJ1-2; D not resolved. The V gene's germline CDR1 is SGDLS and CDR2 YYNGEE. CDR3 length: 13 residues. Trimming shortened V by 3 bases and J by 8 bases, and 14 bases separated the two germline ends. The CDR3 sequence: CASSGETVYGYTF. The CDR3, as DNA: TGTGCCAGCAGCGGGGAAACAGTATACGGCTACACCTTC.

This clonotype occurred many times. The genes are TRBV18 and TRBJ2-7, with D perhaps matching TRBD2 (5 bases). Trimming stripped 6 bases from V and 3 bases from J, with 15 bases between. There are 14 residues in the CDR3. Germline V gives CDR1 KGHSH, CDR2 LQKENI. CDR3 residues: CASSPRNSDYEQYF. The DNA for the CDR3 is TGTGCCAGCTCCCCGAGAAATAGCGACTACGAGCAGTACTTC. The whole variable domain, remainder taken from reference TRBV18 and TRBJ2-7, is NAGVMQNPRHLVRRRGQEARLRCSPMKGHSHVYWYRQLPEEGLKFMVYLQKENIIDESGMPKERFSAEFPKEGPSILRIQQVVRGDSAAYFCASSPRNSDYEQYFGPGTRLTVT.

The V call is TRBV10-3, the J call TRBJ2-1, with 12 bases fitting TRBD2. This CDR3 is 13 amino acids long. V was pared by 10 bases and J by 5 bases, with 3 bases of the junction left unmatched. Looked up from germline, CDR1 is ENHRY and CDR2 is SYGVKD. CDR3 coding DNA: TGTGCCAGCGGACTAGCGGGAAACAATGAGCAGTTCTTC. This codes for CASGLAGNNEQFF.

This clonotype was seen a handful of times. CDR3 protein: CASKRGGQETQYF. The CDR3 coding sequence is TGTGCCAGCAAGCGTGGAGGACAAGAGACCCAGTACTTC. The rearrangement uses TRBV6-5 and TRBJ2-5, with a weak D call TRBD2 (5 bases). V gave up 7 bases and J gave up 2 bases, with 11 bases separating them. This CDR3 comprises 13 residues. CDR1 and CDR2 from the germline V gene are MNHEY and SVGAGI.

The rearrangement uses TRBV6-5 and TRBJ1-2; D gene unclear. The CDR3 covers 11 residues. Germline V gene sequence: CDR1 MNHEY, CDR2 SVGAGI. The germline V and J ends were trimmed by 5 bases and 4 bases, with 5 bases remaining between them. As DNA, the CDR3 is TGTGCCAGCAGTAACAGCTATGGCTACACCTTC. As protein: CASSNSYGYTF.

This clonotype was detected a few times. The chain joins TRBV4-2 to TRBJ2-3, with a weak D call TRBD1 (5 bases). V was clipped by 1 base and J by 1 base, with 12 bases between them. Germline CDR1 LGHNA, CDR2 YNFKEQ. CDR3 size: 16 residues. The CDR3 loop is CASSQVGLEGTDTQYF. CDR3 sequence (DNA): TGTGCCAGCAGCCAAGTGGGGCTAGAAGGCACAGATACGCAGTATTTT.

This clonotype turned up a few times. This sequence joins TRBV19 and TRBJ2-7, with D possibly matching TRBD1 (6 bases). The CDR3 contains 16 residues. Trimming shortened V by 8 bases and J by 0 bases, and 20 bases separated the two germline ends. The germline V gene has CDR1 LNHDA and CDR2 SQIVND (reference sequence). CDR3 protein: CASGPRMDSPSYEQYF. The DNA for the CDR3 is TGTGCCAGTGGGCCTCGGATGGACAGCCCCTCCTACGAGCAGTACTTC.